This is a list of T cell receptor beta chains from one sample in a study of blood T cell repertoires in COVID-19. Libraries were prepared by immunoSEQ multiplex PCR; TCRdb keeps only in-frame clonotypes and omits some of them. In the table there are about 200,000 clones, around 84% of which are singletons. Sequencing was performed on peripheral blood. The receptors were sampled from a human donor in a cohort sampled during active COVID-19. The CDR3 runs from the conserved cysteine through the conserved F or W. D genes are given only for firm matches. Part of the rows lack a size; the others show once, few, many or a class for expanded clones.

CDR3nt,CDR3aa,j_gene,abundance,len,d_gene,v_gene
TGTGCCAGCAGCCAGGTTCTAAGTTCACCCCTCCACTTT,CASSQVLSSPLHF,TRBJ1-6,-,13,-,TRBV14
TGTGCCAGCAGTTTAAAGGGAGGCCACGAGCAGTACTTC,CASSLKGGHEQYF,TRBJ2-7,-,13,-,TRBV12-3/TRBV12-4
TGTGCCAGTAGCGATCAGACTAGCGGGATAGATACGCAGTATTTT,CASSDQTSGIDTQYF,TRBJ2-3,-,15,TRBD2,TRBV19
TGTGCCAGCAGCCTAATGGACAGCTACGAGCAGTACTTC,CASSLMDSYEQYF,TRBJ2-7,-,13,-,TRBV5-6
TGTGCCAGCAGCCTCCAGCAGGTCGGGAACACTGAAGCTTTCTTT,CASSLQQVGNTEAFF,TRBJ1-1,once,15,-,TRBV3-1/TRBV3-2
TGCGCCAGCAGCTTGTTACAGGGGGGTCTAACTGAAGCTTTCTTT,CASSLLQGGLTEAFF,TRBJ1-1,-,15,TRBD1,TRBV5-1
TGTGCCAGTAGTATAGGGCCCCGACAGGGGCCTAATGAAAAACTGTTTTTT,CASSIGPRQGPNEKLFF,TRBJ1-4,many,17,TRBD1,TRBV19
TGTGCCAGCAGCCCAGGACAGGGGAGGGGCTACACCTTC,CASSPGQGRGYTF,TRBJ1-2,-,13,TRBD1,TRBV28
TGTGCCAGCAGCGTAGGAGCGCGGTCAGGGGGCAACTATGGCTACACCTTC,CASSVGARSGGNYGYTF,TRBJ1-2,-,17,TRBD1,TRBV9
TGCGCCAGCAGCTTGGGAGTTAGTAGCGGGACTTACACCGGGGAGCTGTTTTTT,CASSLGVSSGTYTGELFF,TRBJ2-2,-,18,TRBD2,TRBV5-1
TGTGCCTCCGGACTAGACCCCTACAATGAGCAGTTCTTC,CASGLDPYNEQFF,TRBJ2-1,-,13,TRBD2,TRBV30
TGTGCCTGGAGTGTTTTTGACAGTAGTAATTCACCCCTCCACTTT,CAWSVFDSSNSPLHF,TRBJ1-6,-,15,-,TRBV30
TGTGCCAGTAGTGTGGGACTAGCGGGAGGACCCATATACAATGAGCAGTTCTTC,CASSVGLAGGPIYNEQFF,TRBJ2-1,-,18,TRBD2,TRBV19
TGTGCCACCAGTGATTCGGGGGAAACCTACAATGAGCAGTTCTTC,CATSDSGETYNEQFF,TRBJ2-1,few,15,-,TRBV24-1
TGTGCCTGGAGTGTGGGGCTAGCGGGTACCAATGAGCAGTTCTTC,CAWSVGLAGTNEQFF,TRBJ2-1,-,15,TRBD2,TRBV30
TGTGCCAGCTCCGAAACCCTCACTAGAAGCGACGAGCAGTACTTC,CASSETLTRSDEQYF,TRBJ2-7,-,15,-,TRBV18
TGTGCCAGCAGCCAGCAGACGGGGATCGGGGAGCTGTTTTTT,CASSQQTGIGELFF,TRBJ2-2,-,14,-,TRBV14
TGTGCCAGCAGTCAGGGGGGGCTAGCGGGAGGGCGACGGGAGACCCAGTACTTC,CASSQGGLAGGRRETQYF,TRBJ2-5,-,18,TRBD2,TRBV25-1
TGTGCCAGCAGTGAATCTCCGGTTGGGGGGTTCGAAAAACTGTTTTTT,CASSESPVGGFEKLFF,TRBJ1-4,-,16,-,TRBV6-1
TGCGCCAGCAGTGATAGCGGAGGCTACGAGCAGTACTTC,CASSDSGGYEQYF,TRBJ2-7,-,13,-,TRBV10-2
TGTGCCAGCAGTTCTACAGGGGGGGGCTCCTACAATGAGCAGTTCTTC,CASSSTGGGSYNEQFF,TRBJ2-1,few,16,-,TRBV28
TGTGCCAGCAGCGAGGGGACAGGACCCTACGAGCAGTACTTC,CASSEGTGPYEQYF,TRBJ2-7,-,14,TRBD1,TRBV9
TGTGCCAGCAGTGCCACTAGCGGGAGGACAGATACGCAGTATTTT,CASSATSGRTDTQYF,TRBJ2-3,-,15,TRBD2,TRBV28
TGCGCCAGCAGCCACGGTAGTAACACTGAAGCTTTCTTT,CASSHGSNTEAFF,TRBJ1-1,-,13,-,TRBV5-1
TGTGCCAGCAGTTCGACAGGGGGCTTCACTGAAGCTTTCTTT,CASSSTGGFTEAFF,TRBJ1-1,-,14,TRBD1,TRBV28
TGCGCCAGCAGCCAACAACTAGAGCCCACCTACGAGCAGTACTTC,CASSQQLEPTYEQYF,TRBJ2-7,-,15,-,TRBV5-1
TGTGCCAGCAGCATGGGACAGGGGGCGAACACTGAAGCTTTCTTT,CASSMGQGANTEAFF,TRBJ1-1,-,15,TRBD1,TRBV7-8
TGTGCCAGCAGTGTTAGCGGGAGTAGCGAGCAGTACTTC,CASSVSGSSEQYF,TRBJ2-7,-,13,TRBD2,TRBV25-1
TGTGCCAGCAGTTTCGTGCTAGCGGGAGCCTACGAGCAGTACTTC,CASSFVLAGAYEQYF,TRBJ2-7,-,15,TRBD2,TRBV28
TGCGCCAGCAGCCCCAGCGGACTAGCTGCGTTCTATGAGCAGTTCTTC,CASSPSGLAAFYEQFF,TRBJ2-1,-,16,TRBD2,TRBV5-1
TGTGCCAGCAGCATAAAGACAGGGATGCGGGAGACCCAGTACTTC,CASSIKTGMRETQYF,TRBJ2-5,-,15,TRBD1,TRBV11-2
TGTGCCAGCAGCTTAGGGGGGGAGAGACTCTATGGCTACACCTTC,CASSLGGERLYGYTF,TRBJ1-2,-,15,-,TRBV7-8
TGTGCCAGAAGCTTGGGTCCGGTGTCGGGCGAGCAGTACTTC,CARSLGPVSGEQYF,TRBJ2-7,-,14,-,TRBV7-5
TGTGCCAGTAGTGCACCTTACAGGGACTCTGGGGCCAACGTCCTGACTTTC,CASSAPYRDSGANVLTF,TRBJ2-6,-,17,-,TRBV19
TGTGCCAGCAGCCCATGGGGGGGCTATGGCTACACCTTC,CASSPWGGYGYTF,TRBJ1-2,-,13,-,TRBV6-5
TGTGCCATCAGTGAGTCTTCGGGACAGTTCAATCAGCCCCAGCATTTT,CAISESSGQFNQPQHF,TRBJ1-5,once,16,TRBD1,TRBV10-3
TGTGCCAGCAGTGCGGGACAGGCTTACACTGAAGCTTTCTTT,CASSAGQAYTEAFF,TRBJ1-1,-,14,TRBD1,TRBV6-6
TGTGCCAGCAGCGTAGAGCGGCTGTTTGGCTACAATGAGCAGTTCTTC,CASSVERLFGYNEQFF,TRBJ2-1,-,16,-,TRBV9
TGTGCCAGCAGTCCACTTAGAAAAAGCGGGATCTACGAGCAGTACTTC,CASSPLRKSGIYEQYF,TRBJ2-7,-,16,TRBD2,TRBV28
TGTGCCAGCAGTTATTTGAGTCAGGTATACGAGCAGTACTTC,CASSYLSQVYEQYF,TRBJ2-7,-,14,-,TRBV6-5
TGTGCCAGTAGTATTTACAGGAGTCCCATGAACACTGAAGCTTTCTTT,CASSIYRSPMNTEAFF,TRBJ1-1,-,16,-,TRBV19
TGTGCCAGCAGCCCACTAGCCGCCGTCTACGAGCAGTACTTC,CASSPLAAVYEQYF,TRBJ2-7,-,14,-,TRBV11-2
TGTGCCACCGAGGTCGGGGTTGAAAAACTGTTTTTT,CATEVGVEKLFF,TRBJ1-4,few,12,-,TRBV6-5
TGTGCCAGCAGTGGGACAGTATCCCATGGCTACACCTTC,CASSGTVSHGYTF,TRBJ1-2,-,13,-,TRBV2
TGTGCCAGCAGTGGAACAGGGAGCTCTGGGGCCAACGTCCTGACTTTC,CASSGTGSSGANVLTF,TRBJ2-6,once,16,-,TRBV9
TGCGCCATCGCAAGAGCGTTAGGCACAGATACGCAGTATTTT,CAIARALGTDTQYF,TRBJ2-3,few,14,-,TRBV4-1
TGTGCCAGCAGCGTAGTGCATCTAGGGGGCGAAGCTTTCTTT,CASSVVHLGGEAFF,TRBJ1-1,-,14,TRBD1,TRBV9
TGTGCCAGTAGTCTACAGGGCGTCGGGACTAATGAAAAACTGTTTTTT,CASSLQGVGTNEKLFF,TRBJ1-4,-,16,-,TRBV19
TGTGCCAGCAGCAAACAAGCGGGAGAACCCGTACAGAATGAGCAGTTCTTC,CASSKQAGEPVQNEQFF,TRBJ2-1,-,17,TRBD2,TRBV6-4